This is a list of T cell receptor beta chains from one sample in a study of shared clonotypes between healthy human individuals. Libraries were prepared by immunoSEQ multiplex PCR; TCRdb keeps only in-frame clonotypes and omits some of them. The sample carries 1,400,000 or so clones, roughly 98.5% recorded once. Sequencing was done on a sample of naive CD4+ T cells sorted from blood. The source of these receptors is a man younger than 45 in good health. The CDR3 runs from the conserved cysteine through the conserved F or W. D genes are given only for firm matches. A row's size may be missing; if present it is once, few, many or a size class.

v_gene	d_gene	abundance	len	j_gene	CDR3aa	CDR3nt
TRBV18	.	.	14	TRBJ2-7	CASSLQGASYEQYF	TGTGCCAGCTCACTTCAGGGTGCAAGCTACGAGCAGTACTTC
TRBV29-1	TRBD2	.	18	TRBJ2-7	CSVEDWSSGTKNPYEQYF	TGCAGCGTTGAAGATTGGTCTAGCGGGACGAAAAACCCCTACGAGCAGTACTTC
TRBV28	TRBD1	.	15	TRBJ1-1	CASSPPTGVNTEAFF	TGTGCCAGCAGTCCCCCGACAGGGGTGAACACTGAAGCTTTCTTT
TRBV10-2	TRBD2	.	14	TRBJ2-1	CASLVAGVDNEQFF	TGCGCCAGCCTGGTAGCGGGAGTGGACAATGAGCAGTTCTTC
TRBV12-5	TRBD1	.	15	TRBJ2-3	CASGTGQGATDTQYF	TGTGCTAGTGGAACGGGACAGGGGGCGACAGATACGCAGTATTTT
TRBV28	TRBD1	.	17	TRBJ1-3	CASRNDRGSPSGNTIYF	TGTGCCAGCAGGAATGACAGGGGGTCACCTTCTGGAAACACCATATATTTT
TRBV9	.	.	13	TRBJ2-5	CASSVDGQSTQYF	TGTGCCAGCAGCGTGGACGGCCAGAGTACCCAGTACTTC
TRBV27	TRBD1	.	18	TRBJ2-7	CASSLLSGRGQGAYEQYF	TGTGCCAGCAGTTTGCTTTCGGGAAGGGGACAGGGGGCCTACGAGCAGTACTTC
TRBV7-9	.	once	13	TRBJ2-5	CASSFGAGETQYF	TGTGCCAGCAGCTTCGGGGCCGGGGAGACCCAGTACTTC
TRBV10-2	.	once	14	TRBJ1-1	CASSITVMNTEAFF	TGCGCCAGCAGTATCACAGTAATGAACACTGAAGCTTTCTTT
TRBV7-2	.	.	15	TRBJ2-1	CASSLAPGAYNEQFF	TGTGCCAGCAGCTTAGCGCCGGGGGCCTACAATGAGCAGTTCTTC
TRBV9	TRBD2	.	18	TRBJ2-3	CASSGLAGRRGSTDTQYF	TGTGCCAGCAGCGGACTAGCTGGGAGGAGGGGAAGCACAGATACGCAGTATTTT
TRBV6-5	TRBD1	.	12	TRBJ1-1	CASSPRQGEAFF	TGTGCCAGCAGTCCCAGACAGGGTGAAGCTTTCTTT
TRBV28	.	.	14	TRBJ1-4	CASTSRSPRWLMFF	TGTGCCAGCACCTCACGGTCCCCTCGGTGGTTAATGTTTTTT
TRBV7-8	TRBD1	.	14	TRBJ2-1	CASSSTGGRNEQFF	TGTGCCAGCAGCTCCACAGGGGGACGGAATGAGCAGTTCTTC
TRBV9	TRBD1	.	13	TRBJ2-7	CASSVSGGYEQYF	TGTGCCAGCAGCGTCTCAGGGGGCTACGAGCAGTACTTC
TRBV30	.	once	20	TRBJ2-2	CAWSVFPRNIGPKRTGELFF	TGTGCCTGGAGTGTTTTTCCCAGAAATATTGGCCCAAAACGGACCGGGGAGCTGTTTTTT
TRBV30	.	.	15	TRBJ2-3	CAWSYLPGNTDTQYF	TGTGCCTGGAGTTACCTCCCCGGGAACACAGATACGCAGTATTTT
TRBV28	.	once	14	TRBJ1-1	CASSLPRRDTEAFF	TGTGCCAGCAGTTTGCCTCGCAGGGATACTGAAGCTTTCTTT
TRBV10-1	.	.	13	TRBJ1-1	CASSAHINTEAFF	TGCGCCAGCAGTGCCCACATTAACACTGAAGCTTTCTTT
TRBV5-4	TRBD1	.	15	TRBJ2-7	CASRPGTARIYEQYF	TGTGCCAGCAGACCCGGGACAGCCCGTATTTACGAGCAGTACTTC